What follows are 10 T cell receptor beta chains derived from one specimen sequenced in a study of blood T cells in healthy people across ages. Using a J-beta primer mix together with a sample-barcoded 5' primer, a second PCR was run for about 7 to 12 cycles. TCRdb re-called the 5' RACE reads through MiXCR, storing one row per CDR3 protein. Here the sample spans about 1,000,000 distinct CDR3 sequences, less than 50% being singletons. The sample taken for sequencing was blood. The receptor source for this set is a woman in her fifties or sixties in good health.

This clonotype showed up just a few times. The chain combines TRBV25-1 with TRBJ2-5, with D possibly being TRBD1 (6 bases). The CDR3 runs to 11 residues. Germline loops: CDR1 MGHDK, CDR2 SYGVNS. V dropped 8 bases and J dropped 7 bases, with 11 bases sitting between them. CDR3 residues: CASEIGGTQYF. The CDR3 DNA sequence: TGTGCCAGCGAAATAGGGGGGACCCAGTACTTC.

A few counts support this clonotype. V is TRBV20-1 and J is TRBJ2-2; D gene ambiguous. The CDR3 is 12 amino acids. V lost 6 bases and J 0 bases, leaving 5 bases between the germline ends. Germline V gene lookup returns CDR1 DFQATT and CDR2 SNEGSKA (reference sequence). The CDR3 loop reads CSALANTGELFF. CDR3 nucleotide sequence: TGCAGTGCGTTAGCGAACACCGGGGAGCTGTTTTTT.

This chain links TRBV20-1 with TRBJ1-1; the D is unclear. The CDR3 loop spans 10 amino acids. Germline V gene lookup returns CDR1 DFQATT and CDR2 SNEGSKA (reference sequence). V was clipped by 6 bases and J by 3 bases, with 5 bases between them. The CDR3: CSALHTEAFF. The CDR3 DNA is TGCAGTGCATTACACACTGAAGCTTTCTTT.

The chain recombines TRBV12-3 or TRBV12-4 with TRBJ2-7, with D possibly TRBD2 on 6 matching bases. The CDR3 has 16 amino acids. The V end was cut by 3 bases, the J end by 0 bases, with 15 bases between. The CDR3 region has the DNA TGTGCCAGCAGTTTTAGGGGACTCACCCTCTCCTACGAGCAGTACTTC. Protein sequence: CASSFRGLTLSYEQYF.

This clonotype was detected a few times. This chain connects TRBV4-1 to TRBJ2-1; the match to TRBD2 covers 8 bases. Germline V gives CDR1 MGHRA, CDR2 YSYEKL. This CDR3 spans 16 amino acids. Trimming at V came to 0 bases and at J to 4 bases, leaving 5 bases not matched to a gene. The chain's CDR3 is CASSQDRSSGYNEQFF. The CDR3 DNA reads as TGCGCCAGCAGCCAAGATCGGTCTAGCGGGTACAATGAGCAGTTCTTC.

A few counts support this clonotype. The chain is built from TRBV6-5 and TRBJ2-1; maybe TRBD1 (6 bases). Germline lookup yields CDR1 MNHEY and CDR2 SVGAGI. This CDR3 has 18 residues. The V end was cut by 3 bases, the J end by 7 bases, with 25 bases between. CDR3 sequence reads: CASSYLRARQEISNEQFF. The CDR3 DNA follows: TGTGCCAGCAGTTATCTTAGGGCACGACAGGAGATATCGAATGAGCAGTTCTTC.

This clonotype showed up just once. Being one base from a much bigger clone, this may be a read error. The chain uses TRBV29-1 and TRBJ2-7; possible D gene TRBD1, 7 bases. With the DNA end fitting TRBJ2-5 better, the J assignment may be wrong. The germline V gene encodes CDR1 SQVTM and CDR2 ANQGSEA. This CDR3 spans 15 amino acids. The CDR3 sequence is CSVKGGTVRLGTQYF. The CDR3 coding sequence is TGCAGCGTTAAAGGGGGGACAGTAAGGCTTGGGACCCAGTACTTC.

The chain is built from TRBV6-1 and TRBJ2-3; 15 bases agree with TRBD2. CDR3 length equals 19 residues. Unmatched junction bases numbered 10, after V lost 6 bases and J lost 0 bases. Germline V gives CDR1 MNHNS, CDR2 SASEGT. The CDR3 loop is CASSPGLAGGPTSTDTQYF. CDR3 nucleotides: TGTGCCAGCAGCCCGGGACTAGCGGGAGGACCCACTAGCACAGATACGCAGTATTTT.

The chain links TRBV3-1 to TRBJ2-3; TRBD2 matches at 9 bases. CDR3 size: 15 residues. Germline CDR1 is LGHDT and CDR2 is YNNKEL (reference sequence). Trimming at V came to 0 bases and at J to 8 bases, leaving 6 bases not matched to a gene. The CDR3 bases are TGTGCCAGCAGCCAAGATCATCGCGGGGGGGGTACGCAGTATTTT. Translation: CASSQDHRGGGTQYF.

This clonotype is a singleton in its sample. This chain links TRBV5-1 with TRBJ1-3; maybe TRBD1 (5 bases). Trimming stripped 1 base from V and 4 bases from J, with 12 bases between. The germline gives CDR1 SGHRS, CDR2 YFSETQ. The CDR3 sequence is 15 residues long. CDR3 sequence reads: CASSLTGTSGNTIYF. The CDR3 DNA reads as TGCGCCAGCAGCTTGACCGGGACTTCGGGAAACACCATATATTTT.